Sequencing of this TCR beta chain was carried out in a study of cytomegalovirus exposure and HLA in healthy donors. Regarding the study as a whole: TCR clusters originating in the first cohort tended to co-occur in the 110 or so validation repertoires, according to a later analysis. Cytomegalovirus status, reportedly, was diagnosed with high specificity and sensitivity by the classifier.

Profiling relied on immunoSEQ multiplex PCR, and the TCRdb table lists in-frame clones only, not all of them. The data contain about 150,000 clones, approximately 86% of them singletons. Regarding this clone: What it binds is unknown.

Germline CDR1 reads SQVTM; CDR2 reads ANQGSEA. This CDR3 has 13 residues. V shed 5 bases and J 1 base; nucleotides not matched to a gene: 4. Sequenced material: PBMCs. The chain has TRBV29-1 and TRBJ1-2; 7 bases match TRBD1. The receptor was isolated from a human donor in good health. CDR3 sequence reads: CSVKDRSNYGYTF. The CDR3 DNA sequence: TGCAGCGTTAAGGACAGGAGTAACTATGGCTACACCTTC.